The clone carrying this TCR beta chain appeared once. Germline CDR1 is SGHTA and CDR2 is FQGNSA. Germline trimming cut 1 base from V and 10 bases from J; bases unmatched to any gene: 13. The CDR3 covers 16 residues. This record belongs to a study of tumor-infiltrating lymphocytes in oesophageal squamous cell carcinoma. TCRdb independently ran MiXCR on the PCR reads; one entry per CDR3 protein. The sample lists 20,000 to 25,000 distinct CDR3 sequences, about a third occurring once. This sequence joins TRBV7-2 and TRBJ2-1; the match to TRBD2 covers 7 bases. The receptor comes from a female donor with esophageal squamous cell carcinoma. The sample consisted of esophageal tumor tissue. The CDR3 loop is CASSLGQAGLPYEQFF. The CDR3 bases are TGTGCCAGCAGCTTAGGACAAGCGGGATTACCCTACGAGCAGTTCTTC.